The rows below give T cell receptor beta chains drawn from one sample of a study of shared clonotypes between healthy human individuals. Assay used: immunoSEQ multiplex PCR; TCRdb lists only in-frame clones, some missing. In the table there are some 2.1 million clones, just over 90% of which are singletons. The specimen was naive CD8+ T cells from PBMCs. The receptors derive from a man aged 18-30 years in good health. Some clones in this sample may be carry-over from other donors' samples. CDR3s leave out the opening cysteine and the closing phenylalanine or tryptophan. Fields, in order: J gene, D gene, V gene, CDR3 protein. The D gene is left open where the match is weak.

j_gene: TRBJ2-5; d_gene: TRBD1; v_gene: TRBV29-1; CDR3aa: SVEGTGIEETQY
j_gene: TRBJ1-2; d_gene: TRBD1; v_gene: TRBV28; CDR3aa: ASSARGRGLQDYGYT
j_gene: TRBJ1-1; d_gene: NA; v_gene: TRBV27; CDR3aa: ASSRGVGVNTEAF
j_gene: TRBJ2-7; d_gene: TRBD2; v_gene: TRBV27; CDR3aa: ASSTVWGTSGRKVAGEQY
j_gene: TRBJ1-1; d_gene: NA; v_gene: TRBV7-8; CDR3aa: ASRSSGAPEAF
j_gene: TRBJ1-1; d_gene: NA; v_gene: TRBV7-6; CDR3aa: ASRIGAEAF
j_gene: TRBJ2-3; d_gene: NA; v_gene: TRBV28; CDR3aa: ASSFASQSEQY
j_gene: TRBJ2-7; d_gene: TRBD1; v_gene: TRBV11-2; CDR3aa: ASSLGTGALRTYEQY
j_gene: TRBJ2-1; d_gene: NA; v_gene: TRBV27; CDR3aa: ASRSDSLTHNEQF
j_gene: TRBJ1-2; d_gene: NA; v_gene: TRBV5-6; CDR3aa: ASSLGTLPNYGYT
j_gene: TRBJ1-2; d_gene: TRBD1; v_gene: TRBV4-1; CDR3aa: ASSPIGTGSNYGYT
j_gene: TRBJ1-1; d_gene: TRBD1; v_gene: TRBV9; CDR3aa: ASNLLPTDRGIMNTEAF
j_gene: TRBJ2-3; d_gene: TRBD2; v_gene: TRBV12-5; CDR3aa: ASGLERLAELNTDTQY
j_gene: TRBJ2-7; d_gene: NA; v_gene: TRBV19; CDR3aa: ASSVTGYEQY
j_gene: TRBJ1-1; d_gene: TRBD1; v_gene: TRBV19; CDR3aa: ASSIDRNRGVWNTEAF
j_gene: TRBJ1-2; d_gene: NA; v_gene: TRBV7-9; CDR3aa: ASSLMSGWDGYT
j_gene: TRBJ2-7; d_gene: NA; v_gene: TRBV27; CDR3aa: ASSFGRTYEQY
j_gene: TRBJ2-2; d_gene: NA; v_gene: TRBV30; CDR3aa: AWRRGGTGELF
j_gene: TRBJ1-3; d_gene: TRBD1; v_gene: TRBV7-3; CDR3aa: ASSRTGVGHTIY
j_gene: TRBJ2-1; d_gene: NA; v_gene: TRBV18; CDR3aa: ASSPARGEIYNEQF
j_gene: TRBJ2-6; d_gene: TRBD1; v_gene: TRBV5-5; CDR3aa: ASSQGTGRTPSGANVLT
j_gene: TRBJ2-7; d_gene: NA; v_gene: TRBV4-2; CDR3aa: ASSPIGQTYEQY
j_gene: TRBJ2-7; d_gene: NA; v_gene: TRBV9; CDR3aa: ASSVGPHGPYEQY
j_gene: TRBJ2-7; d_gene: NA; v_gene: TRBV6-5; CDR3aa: ASSYDRTYEQY
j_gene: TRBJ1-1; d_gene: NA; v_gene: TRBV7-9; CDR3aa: ASSLEGGRMNTEAF
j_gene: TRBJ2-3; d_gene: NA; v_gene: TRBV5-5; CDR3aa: ASSLEDWEYTDTQY
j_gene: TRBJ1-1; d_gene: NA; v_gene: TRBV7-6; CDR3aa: ASSLEGGAPTEAF
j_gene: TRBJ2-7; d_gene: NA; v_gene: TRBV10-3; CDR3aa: AIRQNLSYEQY
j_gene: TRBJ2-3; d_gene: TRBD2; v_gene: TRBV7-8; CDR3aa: ASSLMELAGRDTQY
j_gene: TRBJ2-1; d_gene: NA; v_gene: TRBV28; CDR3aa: ASSLGASSYNEQF
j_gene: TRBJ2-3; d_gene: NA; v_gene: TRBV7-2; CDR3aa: ASSKTDARTDTQY
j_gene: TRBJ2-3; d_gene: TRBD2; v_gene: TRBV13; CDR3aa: ASSLTTSGSGGDTQY